These T cell receptor beta chains were read from a single sample in a study of blood T cells in healthy people across ages. MiXCR, run by TCRdb on the 5' RACE reads, gives a single entry per CDR3 protein. The sample has about 1 million distinct CDR3 sequences; 40% to 50% are singletons. The source material was blood. Receptors originate from a woman aged 55 to 70 in good health. CDR3s include the opening cysteine and the closing phenylalanine or tryptophan. A D gene is named only where the DNA matches it firmly. Size values are once, few and many counts, or a class for expanded clones, and some rows have none.

d_call clone_size j_call v_call cdr3_aa cdr3_nt
NA NA TRBJ2-3 TRBV7-2 CACSARGDTQYF TGTGCCTGCTCGGCGAGGGGAGATACGCAGTATTTT
NA NA TRBJ2-1 TRBV7-2 CASSPLGAYKYNEQFF TGTGCCAGCAGCCCCCTGGGGGCCTATAAGTACAATGAGCAGTTCTTC
TRBD1 NA TRBJ1-2 TRBV7-9 CASSAQTGTTYGYTF TGTGCCAGCAGCGCACAGACAGGGACTACCTATGGCTACACCTTC
TRBD1 few TRBJ2-4 TRBV19 CASSIGQGANIQYF TGTGCCAGTAGTATAGGACAGGGGGCGAACATTCAGTACTTC
NA few TRBJ2-1 TRBV27 CASRPRQIMGQFF TGTGCCAGCAGGCCGAGACAGATTATGGGGCAGTTCTTC
NA NA TRBJ2-1 TRBV6-1 CASNGPAELIYNEQFF TGTGCCAGCAACGGGCCGGCAGAGTTGATCTACAATGAGCAGTTCTTC
NA few TRBJ1-2 TRBV12-5 CASGLTGTAYGYTF TGTGCTAGTGGTTTGACCGGGACGGCCTATGGCTACACCTTC
TRBD1 few TRBJ1-2 TRBV18 CASSLKDRAEITF TGTGCCAGCTCACTAAAGGACAGGGCTGAAATCACCTTC
NA once TRBJ2-3 TRBV6-5 CASSYSTATRASSRAQYF TGTGCCAGCAGTTACTCGACTGCCACGCGGGCGTCCTCTAGGGCGCAGTATTTT
NA NA TRBJ2-1 TRBV6-2/TRBV6-3 CASREVSYNEQFF TGTGCCAGCAGGGAAGTCTCCTACAATGAGCAGTTCTTC
NA many TRBJ2-2 TRBV5-5 CASSFIVGGELFF TGTGCCAGCAGCTTTATAGTTGGCGGGGAGCTGTTTTTT
TRBD1 NA TRBJ2-1 TRBV12-3/TRBV12-4 CASSRDSIPNEQFF TGTGCCAGCAGCCGGGACAGCATCCCCAATGAGCAGTTCTTC
TRBD2 NA TRBJ2-5 TRBV7-8 CASLPGGETQYF TGTGCCAGCCTACCGGGGGGAGAGACCCAGTACTTC
TRBD1 NA TRBJ1-3 TRBV10-3 CAISRAGGGGGGNTIYF TGTGCCATCAGTAGGGCAGGGGGCGGCGGTGGAGGAAACACCATATATTTT
TRBD1 NA TRBJ1-5 TRBV10-2 CASSESRSGGREPQHF TGCGCCAGCAGTGAGTCAAGGTCAGGGGGTAGGGAGCCCCAGCATTTT
NA NA TRBJ2-2 TRBV12-3/TRBV12-4 CASSFRSGTGELFF TGTGCCAGCAGTTTTAGGTCGGGCACCGGGGAGCTGTTTTTT
TRBD1 NA TRBJ2-7 TRBV28 CASSQRRTGRYEQYF TGTGCCAGCAGCCAGCGAAGGACAGGGAGGTACGAGCAGTACTTC
NA NA TRBJ2-7 TRBV20-1 CSARRARSMSYEQYF TGCAGTGCTAGACGAGCTAGATCAATGTCCTACGAGCAGTACTTC
NA NA TRBJ1-6 TRBV7-9 CASSLSGGDSPLHF TGTGCCAGCAGCTTATCCGGGGGGGATTCACCCCTCCACTTT
NA NA TRBJ2-1 TRBV9 CASSVTSNYEQFF TGTGCCAGCAGCGTAACTAGCAACTATGAGCAGTTCTTC
TRBD1 NA TRBJ2-6 TRBV7-8 CASLLWGPGQGASGANVLTF TGTGCCAGCCTGCTTTGGGGCCCGGGACAGGGGGCTTCTGGGGCCAACGTCCTGACTTTC
TRBD1 few TRBJ2-5 TRBV7-9 CASRGQDLKETQYF TGTGCCAGCAGAGGACAGGACCTCAAAGAGACCCAGTACTTC
TRBD2 few TRBJ2-3 TRBV7-6 CASSPIAGNTDTQYF TGTGCCAGCAGTCCTATAGCGGGGAACACAGATACGCAGTATTTT
TRBD1 NA TRBJ2-5 TRBV7-9 CASSPVDRSQETQYF TGTGCCAGCAGCCCAGTGGACAGGTCGCAGGAGACCCAGTACTTC
NA few TRBJ2-5 TRBV20-1 CSVRRVGETQYF TGCAGTGTCCGCAGGGTTGGGGAGACCCAGTACTTC
NA NA TRBJ1-2 TRBV10-3 CAISVPGRDGYTF TGTGCCATCAGTGTTCCGGGGCGCGATGGCTACACCTTC
TRBD1 NA TRBJ2-6 TRBV10-3 CAIRQGLAGANVLTF TGTGCCATTCGACAGGGTCTGGCCGGGGCCAACGTCCTGACTTTC
NA NA TRBJ1-5 TRBV6-5 CASGSGRYSNQPQHF TGTGCCAGCGGAAGCGGCCGTTATAGCAATCAGCCCCAGCATTTT
TRBD2 few TRBJ2-7 TRBV6-6 CASRDQAGAWEQYF TGTGCCAGCAGAGATCAAGCGGGAGCATGGGAGCAGTACTTC
TRBD2 few TRBJ2-1 TRBV11-2 CASSTSVPSSYNEQFF TGTGCCAGCAGCACTAGCGTGCCGAGCTCCTACAATGAGCAGTTCTTC
TRBD2 NA TRBJ2-7 TRBV6-2/TRBV6-3 CASSLTSGTSYYEQYF TGTGCCAGCAGTTTGACTAGCGGGACCTCCTACTACGAGCAGTACTTC
TRBD2 once TRBJ2-1 TRBV20-1 CSATHGGGLGNEQFF TGCAGTGCTACCCACGGGGGGGGCCTGGGCAATGAGCAGTTCTTC
TRBD1 NA TRBJ2-5 TRBV20-1 CSARTGTGGASEQYF TGCAGTGCTAGAACCGGGACAGGGGGCGCCTCTGAGCAGTACTTC
NA few TRBJ2-7 TRBV14 CASSQARMGEQYF TGTGCCAGCAGCCAGGCCAGGATGGGCGAGCAGTACTTC
TRBD2 few TRBJ2-5 TRBV5-6 CASSLVAGAGETQYF TGTGCCAGCAGCTTAGTAGCGGGAGCTGGAGAGACCCAGTACTTC
TRBD2 NA TRBJ2-5 TRBV12-3/TRBV12-4 CASSFGRGAETQYF TGTGCCAGCAGCTTTGGGCGGGGGGCAGAGACCCAGTACTTC
TRBD2 NA TRBJ2-1 TRBV12-3/TRBV12-4 CASSLSGRAAEQFF TGTGCCAGCAGTTTATCCGGGAGGGCCGCTGAGCAGTTCTTC
NA few TRBJ2-3 TRBV10-3 CAISESMQGRTPSTDTQYF TGTGCCATCAGTGAGTCGATGCAGGGGCGAACCCCTAGCACAGATACGCAGTATTTT
TRBD2 few TRBJ2-5 TRBV20-1 CSASGLAGGPGEETQYF TGCAGTGCTAGTGGGCTAGCGGGAGGGCCGGGGGAAGAGACCCAGTACTTC
TRBD1 few TRBJ1-6 TRBV15 CATSRGTGGKRTLHF TGTGCCACCAGCAGAGGGACAGGGGGAAAGAGAACCCTCCACTTT
TRBD2 once TRBJ2-1 TRBV5-1 CASSTGLAGGQQHSYNEQFF TGCGCCAGCAGCACTGGACTAGCGGGAGGCCAGCAACACTCCTACAATGAGCAGTTCTTC
TRBD2 NA TRBJ2-7 TRBV15 CATSRDREGSEQYF TGTGCCACCAGCAGAGATCGGGAGGGATCCGAGCAGTACTTC
TRBD2 NA TRBJ2-1 TRBV27 CASSRTSGLNEQFF TGTGCCAGCAGCCGGACTAGCGGTCTCAATGAGCAGTTCTTC
TRBD1 few TRBJ2-1 TRBV7-2 CASSLTAGTGVYNEQFF TGTGCCAGCAGCTTGACGGCAGGGACAGGGGTATACAATGAGCAGTTCTTC
TRBD2 NA TRBJ2-1 TRBV20-1 CSASSGTSGRNGQFF TGCAGTGCTAGTTCCGGGACTAGCGGGAGGAATGGGCAGTTCTTC
NA few TRBJ2-7 TRBV7-9 CASSLGGGGRDEQYF TGTGCCAGCAGCTTAGGCGGTGGGGGCAGGGACGAGCAGTACTTC
NA many TRBJ2-1 TRBV6-4 CATHLACYDEQFF TGTGCCACACACCTAGCTTGCTACGATGAGCAGTTCTTC
NA NA TRBJ2-1 TRBV12-5 CASGPSLGGHFEQFF TGTGCTAGTGGCCCCTCTTTAGGGGGGCATTTTGAGCAGTTCTTC
NA NA TRBJ2-1 TRBV29-1 CSVEAPARSSYNEQFF TGCAGCGTTGAAGCCCCGGCCAGGAGCTCCTACAATGAGCAGTTCTTC
TRBD1 NA TRBJ2-5 TRBV29-1 CSADGVQGGETQYF TGCAGCGCAGACGGAGTACAGGGGGGCGAGACCCAGTACTTC
NA NA TRBJ2-7 TRBV15 CATTRTGEEQYF TGTGCCACCACCAGAACGGGGGAAGAGCAGTACTTT
TRBD1 once TRBJ1-2 TRBV2 CASSERGTDYGYTF TGTGCCAGCAGTGAAAGGGGGACAGATTATGGCTACACCTTC
NA NA TRBJ2-7 TRBV28 CASSPWKGPHSYEQYF TGTGCCAGCAGTCCCTGGAAGGGCCCTCACTCCTACGAGCAGTACTTC
NA NA TRBJ2-7 TRBV20-1 CSALRGGSYEQYF TGCAGTGCTCTTAGAGGGGGTTCCTACGAGCAGTACTTC
NA NA TRBJ1-5 TRBV19 CASSTRTVHHQPQHF TGTGCCAGTAGTACGCGGACAGTTCACCATCAGCCCCAGCATTTT
TRBD2 NA TRBJ2-7 TRBV24-1 CATSDLKLAGDHFSYEQYF TGTGCCACCAGTGATCTAAAACTAGCGGGGGACCATTTCTCCTACGAGCAGTACTTC
NA NA TRBJ2-7 TRBV5-6 CASSQRTPTYEQYF TGTGCCAGCAGCCAAAGGACTCCGACCTACGAGCAGTACTTC